One T cell receptor beta chain is described in this entry. The sample is drawn from a study of blood T cell repertoires in COVID-19. Study background: Collection of acute and convalescent COVID-19 samples took place in the United States, Italy and Spain. Sample material is recorded as cDNA or gDNA derived from T cells, B-cell-depleted T cells, or PBMCs.

In the study's own analysis: Reference gene primer amplification gave estimated nucleated cell counts. Using immunoSEQ multiplex PCR, the repertoire was profiled, and TCRdb retains in-frame clones only, with some absent. That table furnishes V, J and clone size, whereas the DNA furnished D and trimming. The table lists about 380,000 clones, around 92% of them singletons, with 1.2% in the top ten. The clonotype originates from a man aged 35 to 55 with acute or convalescent COVID-19. Sequenced material: peripheral blood.

CDR3 DNA: TGCGCCAGCAGCCAAGACCCAGTCCCCTACGAGCAGTACTTC. It translates to CASSQDPVPYEQYF. This chain connects TRBV4-1 to TRBJ2-7; D is ambiguous. The CDR3 loop spans 14 amino acids. V lost 0 bases to trimming and J lost 2 bases, with 8 bases between them. The germline gives CDR1 MGHRA, CDR2 YSYEKL.